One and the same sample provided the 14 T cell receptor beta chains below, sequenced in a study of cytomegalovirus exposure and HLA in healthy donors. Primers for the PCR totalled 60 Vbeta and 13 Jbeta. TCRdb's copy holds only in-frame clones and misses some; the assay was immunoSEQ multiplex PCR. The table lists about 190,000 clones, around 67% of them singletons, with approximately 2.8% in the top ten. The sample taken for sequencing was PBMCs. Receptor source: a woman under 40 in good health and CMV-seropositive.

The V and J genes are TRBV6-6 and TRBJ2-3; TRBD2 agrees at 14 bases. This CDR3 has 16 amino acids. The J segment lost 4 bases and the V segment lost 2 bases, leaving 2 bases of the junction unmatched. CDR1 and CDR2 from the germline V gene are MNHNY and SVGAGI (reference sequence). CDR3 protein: CASSYGTSGSADTQYF. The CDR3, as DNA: TGTGCCAGCAGTTACGGGACTAGCGGGAGCGCAGATACGCAGTATTTT.

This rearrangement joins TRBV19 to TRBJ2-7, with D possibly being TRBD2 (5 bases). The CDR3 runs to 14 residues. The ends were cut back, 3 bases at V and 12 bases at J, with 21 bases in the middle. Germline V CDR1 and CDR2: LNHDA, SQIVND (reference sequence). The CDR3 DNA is TGTGCCAGTAGTATGGGAGACTCACCCCATCCCCGGTACTTC. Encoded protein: CASSMGDSPHPRYF.

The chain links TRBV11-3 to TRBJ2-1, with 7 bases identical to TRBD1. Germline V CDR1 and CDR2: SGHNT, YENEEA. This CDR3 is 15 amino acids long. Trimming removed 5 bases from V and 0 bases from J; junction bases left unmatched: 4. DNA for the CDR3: TGTGCCAGCAGCGCTACAGGGGACTCCTACAATGAGCAGTTCTTC. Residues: CASSATGDSYNEQFF.

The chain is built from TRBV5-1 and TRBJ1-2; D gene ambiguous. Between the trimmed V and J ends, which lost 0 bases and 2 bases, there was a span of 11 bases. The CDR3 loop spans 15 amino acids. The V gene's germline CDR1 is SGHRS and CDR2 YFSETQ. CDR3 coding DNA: TGCGCCAGCAGCTTGGACGGGATCTCGAACTATGGCTACACCTTC. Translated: CASSLDGISNYGYTF. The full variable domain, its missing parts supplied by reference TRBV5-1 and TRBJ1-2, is KAGVTQTPRYLIKTRGQQVTLSCSPISGHRSVSWYQQTPGQGLQFLFEYFSETQRNKGNFPGRFSGRQFSNSRSEMNVSTLELGDSALYLCASSLDGISNYGYTFGSGTRLTVV.

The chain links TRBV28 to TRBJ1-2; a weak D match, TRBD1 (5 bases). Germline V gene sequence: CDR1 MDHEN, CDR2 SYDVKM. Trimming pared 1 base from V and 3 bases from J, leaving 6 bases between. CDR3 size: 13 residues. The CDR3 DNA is TGTGCCAGCAGTTTATCAGGGTACTATGGCTACACCTTC. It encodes CASSLSGYYGYTF.

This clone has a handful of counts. The DNA for the CDR3 is TGTGCCATCCTAACCCGGAGGGGACCGCAAGAAAAACTGTTTTTT. This encodes CAILTRRGPQEKLFF. The chain carries TRBV7-9 and TRBJ1-4, with D perhaps matching TRBD1 (5 bases). Per the germline V gene, CDR1 is SEHNR and CDR2 is FQNEAQ (reference sequence). Trimming stripped 10 bases from V and 8 bases from J, with 23 bases between. The CDR3 loop spans 15 amino acids.

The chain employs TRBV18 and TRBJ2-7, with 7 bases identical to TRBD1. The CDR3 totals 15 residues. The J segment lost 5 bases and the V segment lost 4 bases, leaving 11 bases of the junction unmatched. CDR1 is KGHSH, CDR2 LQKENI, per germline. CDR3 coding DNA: TGTGCCAGCTCACTCGCCGGACAGGTGGGGGACGAGCAGTACTTC. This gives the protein CASSLAGQVGDEQYF.

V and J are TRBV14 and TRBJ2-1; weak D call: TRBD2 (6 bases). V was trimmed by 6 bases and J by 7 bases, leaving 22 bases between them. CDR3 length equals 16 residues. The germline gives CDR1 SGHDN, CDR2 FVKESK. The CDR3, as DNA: TGTGCCAGCAGTGGTTTAATTAGCGGCCCAGAGAATGAGCAGTTCTTC. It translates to CASSGLISGPENEQFF.

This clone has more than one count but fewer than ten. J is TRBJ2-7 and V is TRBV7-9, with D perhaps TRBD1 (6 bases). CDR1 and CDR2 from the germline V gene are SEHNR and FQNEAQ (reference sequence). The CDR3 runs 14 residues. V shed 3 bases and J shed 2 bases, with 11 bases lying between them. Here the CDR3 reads CASSFPGHPYEQYF. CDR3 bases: TGTGCCAGCAGCTTTCCGGGACATCCCTACGAGCAGTACTTC.

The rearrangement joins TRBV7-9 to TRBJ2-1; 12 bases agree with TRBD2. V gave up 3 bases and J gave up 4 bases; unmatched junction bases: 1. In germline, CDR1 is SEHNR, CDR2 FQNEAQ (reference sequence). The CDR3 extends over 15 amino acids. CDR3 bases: TGTGCCAGCAGCTTCGGGACTAGCGGGTACAATGAGCAGTTCTTC. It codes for CASSFGTSGYNEQFF.

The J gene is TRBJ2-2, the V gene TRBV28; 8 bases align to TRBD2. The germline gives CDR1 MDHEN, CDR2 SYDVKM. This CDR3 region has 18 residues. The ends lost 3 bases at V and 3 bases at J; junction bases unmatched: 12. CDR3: CASSFLLTGRAYTGELFF. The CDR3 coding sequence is TGTGCCAGCAGTTTCCTACTTACCGGGAGGGCGTACACCGGGGAGCTGTTTTTT.

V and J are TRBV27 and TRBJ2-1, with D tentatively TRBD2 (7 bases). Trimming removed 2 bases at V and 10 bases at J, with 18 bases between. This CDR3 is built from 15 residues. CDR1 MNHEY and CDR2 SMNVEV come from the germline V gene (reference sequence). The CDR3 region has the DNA TGTGCCAGCAGTTTAGGAGGGGGGGGGTTGGACGAGCAGTTCTTC. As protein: CASSLGGGGLDEQFF.

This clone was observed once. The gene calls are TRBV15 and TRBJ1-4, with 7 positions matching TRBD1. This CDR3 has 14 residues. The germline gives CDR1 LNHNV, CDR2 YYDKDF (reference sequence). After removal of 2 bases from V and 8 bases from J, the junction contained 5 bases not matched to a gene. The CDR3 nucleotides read TGTGCCACCAGCAGACCAGGGGGGTTAGAAAAACTGTTTTTT. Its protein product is CATSRPGGLEKLFF.

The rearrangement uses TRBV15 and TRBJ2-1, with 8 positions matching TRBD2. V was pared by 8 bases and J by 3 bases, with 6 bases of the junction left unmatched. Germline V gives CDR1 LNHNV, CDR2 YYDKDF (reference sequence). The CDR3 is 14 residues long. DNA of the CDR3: TGTGCCACCCTAGAGAGCGGGAGCTACAATGAGCAGTTCTTC. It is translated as CATLESGSYNEQFF.